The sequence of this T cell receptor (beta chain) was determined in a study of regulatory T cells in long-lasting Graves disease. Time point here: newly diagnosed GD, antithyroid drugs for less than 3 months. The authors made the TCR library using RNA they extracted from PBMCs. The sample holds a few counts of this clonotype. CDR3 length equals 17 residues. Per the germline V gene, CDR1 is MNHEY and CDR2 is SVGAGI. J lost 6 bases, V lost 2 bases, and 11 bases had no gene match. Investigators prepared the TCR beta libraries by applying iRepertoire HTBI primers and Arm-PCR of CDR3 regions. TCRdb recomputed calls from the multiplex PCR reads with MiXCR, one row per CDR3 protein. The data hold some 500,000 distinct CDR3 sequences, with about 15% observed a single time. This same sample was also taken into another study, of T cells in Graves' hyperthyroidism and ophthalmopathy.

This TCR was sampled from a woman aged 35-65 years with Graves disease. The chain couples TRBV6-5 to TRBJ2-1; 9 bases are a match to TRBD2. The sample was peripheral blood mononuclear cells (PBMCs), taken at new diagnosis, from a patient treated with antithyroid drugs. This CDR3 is CASSYRAGGLSGNEQFF. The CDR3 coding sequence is TGTGCCAGCAGTTACCGGGCGGGGGGGCTTTCTGGCAATGAGCAGTTCTTC.